The 3 T cell receptor beta chains below were found in one sample sequenced in a study of naive and memory T cell subsets. Ligated cDNA underwent four rounds of PCR with nested alpha and beta constant region primers and SP2. MiXCR was run by TCRdb on the UMI-ligation and nested PCR reads, yielding one entry per CDR3 protein. Of around 670 distinct CDR3 sequences detected, 4.5% to 6% appear once; the ten largest clones hold approximately 15%. A UMI-containing oligonucleotide was joined by 3' ligation to the TCR cDNA template. Here the sequenced sample was skin, taken from a tuberculin skin test site or a saline-injected site (not recorded which). The receptors come from an adult in good health.

This clonotype is medium-sized in the sample. V usage is TRBV5-6 and J usage is TRBJ2-1; no reliable D call. In germline, CDR1 is SGHDT, CDR2 YYEEEE. V dropped 0 bases and J dropped 4 bases, with 8 bases sitting between them. The CDR3 has 14 amino acids. The CDR3 region has the DNA TGTGCCAGCAGCTTGGGGCAGCCTTACAATGAGCAGTTCTTC. Protein sequence: CASSLGQPYNEQFF.

By its share, this clonotype is medium-sized. The V and J genes are TRBV6-2 or TRBV6-3 and TRBJ2-5; 8 bases are shared with TRBD2. The J segment lost 3 bases and the V segment lost 8 bases, leaving 29 bases of the junction unmatched. This CDR3 contains 21 residues. Germline CDR1 MNHEY, CDR2 SVGEGT. CDR3 sequence: CASGKLLEGWVIAGTEETQYF. In nucleotides, the CDR3 is TGTGCCAGCGGAAAACTGCTGGAGGGATGGGTGATAGCGGGAACGGAAGAGACCCAGTACTTC.

This clonotype is medium-sized in the sample. The gene calls are TRBV12-3 or TRBV12-4 and TRBJ1-4; maybe TRBD1 (5 bases). The CDR3 extends over 15 amino acids. V was trimmed by 4 bases and J by 4 bases, leaving 13 bases between them. CDR3 DNA sequence: TGTGCCAGCAGTTGGGGGGGTCCGCTTAATGAAAAACTGTTTTTT. Translating it yields CASSWGGPLNEKLFF.